The 24 T cell receptor beta chains in this list originate from one sample, sequenced in a study of T cells in Graves' hyperthyroidism and ophthalmopathy. Amplification of TCR beta CDR3 regions used RNA as the template. An initial round of RT-PCR targeting the TCR CDR3 relied on the HTBI primer set. TCRdb reanalysed the multiplex PCR reads using MiXCR and keeps one entry per CDR3 protein. The sample shows 500,000 to 750,000 distinct CDR3 sequences, 13% to 15% of them seen only once. Material for sequencing was blood. The receptor set was obtained from a woman between 18 and 30 years old with Graves' ophthalmopathy.

The J gene is TRBJ1-1, the V gene TRBV4-3, with D possibly TRBD1 on 5 matching bases. The V gene lost 0 bases and the J gene lost 1 base, with 15 bases spanning the gap. The CDR3 runs 17 residues. Germline values: CDR1 LGHNA, CDR2 YSLEER. CDR3 sequence: CASSQDGALPQNTEAFF. DNA of the CDR3: TGCGCCAGCAGCCAAGATGGGGCACTTCCTCAGAACACTGAAGCTTTCTTT.

Regarding this clonotype: One base away lies a much larger clone, so this may be a sequencing read error. J is TRBJ2-1 and V is TRBV6-5, with D tentatively TRBD1 (5 bases). The CDR3 is 15 residues long. CDR1 is MNHEY, CDR2 SVGAGI, per germline. CDR3 sequence (DNA): TGTGCCAGCAGTTACAACCAGGGCGGATACAATGAGCAGCTCTTC. Amino acid sequence: CASSYNQGGYNEQLF.

Many counts were recorded for this clonotype. This chain connects TRBV7-3 to TRBJ1-1; 9 bases fit TRBD1. The CDR3 totals 15 residues. Trimming at V came to 4 bases and at J to 3 bases, leaving 6 bases not matched to a gene. Germline assignment: CDR1 SGHTA and CDR2 FQGTGA. CDR3 amino acids: CASSSTGTGYTEAFF. In DNA form, the CDR3 reads TGTGCCAGCAGCTCAACCGGGACAGGGTACACTGAAGCTTTCTTT.

The chain couples TRBV14 to TRBJ2-7; 7 positions match TRBD1. The ends lost 3 bases at V and 3 bases at J; junction bases unmatched: 14. This CDR3 spans 17 amino acids. CDR1 SGHDN and CDR2 FVKESK come from the germline V gene. The CDR3 here is CASSQDTGRGFVYEQYF. The CDR3 nucleotides read TGTGCCAGCAGCCAGGATACTGGCAGGGGGTTTGTCTACGAGCAGTACTTC.

This clonotype was found many times. V gene TRBV5-1 combines with J gene TRBJ1-5; tentatively, D is TRBD1 (5 bases). The CDR3 covers 15 residues. Between the trimmed V and J ends, which lost 4 bases and 5 bases, there was a span of 16 bases. CDR1 and CDR2 from the germline V gene are SGHRS and YFSETQ. The CDR3 here is CASSKDPRGDQPQHF. In DNA, the CDR3 is TGCGCCAGCAGCAAGGACCCGCGAGGGGATCAGCCCCAGCATTTT.

The rearrangement joins TRBV6-1 to TRBJ1-2; the D is unclear. V lost 5 bases, J lost 8 bases, and 12 bases lay in between. This CDR3 is 12 amino acids long. Germline V CDR1 and CDR2: MNHNS, SASEGT. The CDR3 reads CASSSSVFGYTF. The DNA of the CDR3 is TGTGCCAGCAGTAGCTCGGTGTTCGGCTACACCTTC.

This clonotype came up many times. The junction differs from germline at one of its ends, possibly a read error. V and J are TRBV7-8 and TRBJ1-5, with 9 bases fitting TRBD1. Germline assignment: CDR1 SGHVS and CDR2 FQNEAQ. The CDR3 has 14 residues. The CDR3 nucleotides are TGTGCCAGCAGCATCCGGGACAGGGATCAACCCCAGCATTTT. Translation gives CASSIRDRDQPQHF.

The genes are TRBV7-9 and TRBJ2-7, with 8 bases matching TRBD1. The junction had 4 bases not matched to a gene; V was cut back by 0 bases and J by 3 bases. This CDR3 comprises 15 residues. From germline, CDR1 is SEHNR and CDR2 FQNEAQ (reference sequence). The CDR3 DNA reads TGTGCCAGCAGCTTAGCGGACAGGGTTCACTACGAGCAGTACTTC. This translates into CASSLADRVHYEQYF.

This clonotype was seen repeatedly, ten times or more. The V and J genes are TRBV6-1 and TRBJ2-1; 9 positions agree with TRBD2. The J segment lost 5 bases and the V segment lost 5 bases, leaving 7 bases of the junction unmatched. Per germline, CDR1 MNHNS and CDR2 SASEGT. This CDR3 spans 15 amino acids. CDR3 in DNA: TGTGCCAGCAGTTATTTTGCGGGAGGGGACAATGAGCAGTTCTTC. This codes for CASSYFAGGDNEQFF.

Concerning this clonotype itself: A much larger clonotype is one base distant, so this may be a read error. The CDR3 DNA sequence: TGTGCCAGCAGCTCTCGGACTTCTCACGAGGAGCAGTACTTC. Translating it yields CASSSRTSHEEQYF. The chain couples TRBV7-9 to TRBJ2-7, with TRBD2 as a possible D gene (5 bases). The CDR3 length is 14 residues. V was cut by 4 bases and J by 7 bases, with 17 bases left in between. Germline loops: CDR1 SEHNR, CDR2 FQNEAQ (reference sequence).

This clonotype was seen ten or more times. The V call is TRBV27, the J call TRBJ1-4; no definite D call. The length of the CDR3 is 13 residues. Germline CDR1 reads MNHEY; CDR2 reads SMNVEV (reference sequence). Trimming pared 6 bases from V and 6 bases from J, leaving 11 bases between. The CDR3 sequence is CASSSSLDEKLFF. CDR3 DNA sequence: TGTGCCAGCAGCTCCTCGCTCGATGAAAAACTGTTTTTT.

Ten or more counts support this clonotype. The V and J genes are TRBV2 and TRBJ1-5, with D perhaps TRBD1 (6 bases). Per the germline V gene, CDR1 is SNHLY and CDR2 is FYNNEI. V was trimmed by 7 bases and J by 0 bases, leaving 10 bases between them. The length of the CDR3 is 14 residues. DNA for the CDR3: TGTGCCAGCAAGGGGGATAATAGCAATCAGCCCCAGCATTTT. This codes for CASKGDNSNQPQHF.

Details on this clonotype: A much more abundant neighbour one base away suggests this may be a read error. This chain connects TRBV12-5 to TRBJ2-3; 8 positions agree with TRBD2. Germline loops: CDR1 LGHNT, CDR2 FRNRAP. The CDR3 covers 16 residues. J lost 0 bases, V lost 3 bases, and 5 bases had no gene match. Here the CDR3 reads CASGFGSGASTDTQYF. The CDR3 DNA reads TGTGCTAGTGGTTTTGGTAGCGGGGCTAGCACAGATACGCAGTATTTT. The full variable domain, rest sourced from reference TRBV12-5 and TRBJ2-3, is DARVTQTPRHKVTEMGQEVTMRCQPILGHNTVFWYRQTMMQGLELLAYFRNRAPLDDSGMPKDRFSAEMPDATLATLKIQPSEPRDSAVYFCASGFGSGASTDTQYFGPGTRLTVL.

The CDR3 region is CASSPGTGGFEAFF. The CDR3 DNA reads as TGTGCCAGCAGCCCGGGGACAGGGGGCTTTGAAGCTTTCTTT. J is TRBJ1-1 and V is TRBV9, with 12 bases fitting TRBD1. CDR3 size: 14 residues. The V gene's germline CDR1 is SGDLS and CDR2 YYNGEE. V shed 4 bases, J shed 7 bases, and the junction held 5 bases outside the gene matches.

This clonotype was recorded at least ten times. The V and J genes are TRBV3-1 and TRBJ2-1, with 10 nucleotides matching TRBD1. Germline V gives CDR1 LGHDT, CDR2 YNNKEL (reference sequence). The CDR3 sequence is 15 residues long. With 2 bases clipped from V and 7 bases from J, the junction kept 5 bases outside the gene matches. The CDR3 loop reads CASSQLGTGANEQFF. In DNA, the CDR3 is TGTGCCAGCAGCCAATTAGGGACAGGGGCAAATGAGCAGTTCTTC.

This clonotype was picked up a small number of times. The CDR3 spells CASSSTSGSIYEQFF. The CDR3 DNA sequence: TGTGCCAGTAGTTCGACTAGCGGGAGTATATATGAGCAGTTCTTC. This rearrangement joins TRBV19 to TRBJ2-1; 12 bases agree with TRBD2. J was trimmed by 8 bases and V by 5 bases; bases with no gene match: 7. Germline V gives CDR1 LNHDA, CDR2 SQIVND (reference sequence). CDR3 length: 15 amino acids.

The chain carries TRBV15 and TRBJ1-5; D gene ambiguous. V shed 0 bases and J shed 4 bases, with 10 bases lying between them. Germline-derived CDR1 and CDR2 are LNHNV and YYDKDF (reference sequence). This CDR3 is built from 15 residues. CDR3 DNA sequence: TGTGCCACCAGCAGAGATTATATCCCAAATCAGCCCCAGCATTTT. Encoded protein: CATSRDYIPNQPQHF.

CDR3 region: CASSYLKRDTEAFF. The CDR3 bases are TGTGCCAGCAGTTACCTGAAGAGGGACACTGAAGCTTTCTTT. The chain couples TRBV6-2 or TRBV6-3 to TRBJ1-1; D not resolved. Trimming took off 2 bases at V and 3 bases at J, with 10 bases between the two ends. The CDR3 is 14 amino acids. The germline V gene encodes CDR1 MNHEY and CDR2 SVGEGT.

In its sample, this clonotype was seen many times. The chain links TRBV20-1 to TRBJ2-1; D might be TRBD1 (6 bases). Germline CDR1 reads DFQATT; CDR2 reads SNEGSKA (reference sequence). With 5 bases removed from V and 0 bases from J, the gap between germline ends came to 11 bases. The CDR3 totals 14 residues. For the CDR3, the DNA is TGCAGTGCTCGGGACACCAGCTCCTACAATGAGCAGTTCTTC. Its translation: CSARDTSSYNEQFF.

Worth noting for this clonotype: At one boundary the junction diverges from the germline segment, which might be a read error. The rearrangement joins TRBV15 to TRBJ1-3; the D gene is possibly TRBD1 (5 bases). Germline V gene lookup returns CDR1 LNHNV and CDR2 YYDKDF (reference sequence). The CDR3 has 14 amino acids. The CDR3 bases are TGTGCCACTAGTCCCAGGGCGGATGGAGACACCATATATTTT. Translation gives CATSPRADGDTIYF. Combining the CDR3 with reference TRBV15 and TRBJ1-3 gives the whole variable domain DAMVIQNPRYQVTQFGKPVTLSCSQTLNHNVMYWYQQKSSQAPKLLFHYYDKDFNNEADTPDNFQSRRPNTSFCFLDIRSPGLGDTAMYLCATSPRADGDTIYFGEGSWLTVV.

This clonotype was recorded a few times. The V call is TRBV6-1, the J call TRBJ2-5; perhaps TRBD2 as D (6 bases). The CDR3 spans 17 residues. V shed 3 bases and J shed 4 bases, with 21 bases lying between them. Germline V gene lookup returns CDR1 MNHNS and CDR2 SASEGT. This chain's CDR3 is CASSDFTTGPEGETQYF. CDR3 nucleotides: TGTGCCAGCAGTGACTTCACCACGGGACCGGAGGGAGAGACCCAGTACTTC.

The CDR3, as DNA: TGTGCCAGCAGTTGGCTAGCGGGAGGGCGGGATGAGCAGTTCTTC. It translates to CASSWLAGGRDEQFF. The J gene is TRBJ2-1, the V gene TRBV6-2 or TRBV6-3; 12 bases are a match to TRBD2. Germline V lookup: CDR1 MNHEY, CDR2 SVGEGT. J was trimmed by 8 bases and V by 4 bases; bases with no gene match: 6. The CDR3 consists of 15 residues.

This clonotype occurred many times. V is TRBV27 and J is TRBJ1-5, with a weak D call TRBD1 (6 bases). This CDR3 region has 15 residues. Germline V gene data show CDR1 as MNHEY and CDR2 as SMNVEV (reference sequence). V was cut by 6 bases and J by 2 bases, with 14 bases left in between. CDR3 nucleotides: TGTGCCAGCAGCTGCAGGGGTTACGGCAATCAGCCCCAGCATTTT. Protein sequence: CASSCRGYGNQPQHF.

Ten or more counts support this clonotype. This chain connects TRBV7-8 to TRBJ1-1; no clear D. Looked up from germline, CDR1 is SGHVS and CDR2 is FQNEAQ. The CDR3 runs 18 residues. V was cut by 5 bases and J by 1 base, with 23 bases left in between. CDR3 sequence reads: CASSQHWQASAGNTEAFF. The CDR3 region has the DNA TGTGCCAGCAGCCAACATTGGCAGGCGTCTGCCGGGAACACTGAAGCTTTCTTT.